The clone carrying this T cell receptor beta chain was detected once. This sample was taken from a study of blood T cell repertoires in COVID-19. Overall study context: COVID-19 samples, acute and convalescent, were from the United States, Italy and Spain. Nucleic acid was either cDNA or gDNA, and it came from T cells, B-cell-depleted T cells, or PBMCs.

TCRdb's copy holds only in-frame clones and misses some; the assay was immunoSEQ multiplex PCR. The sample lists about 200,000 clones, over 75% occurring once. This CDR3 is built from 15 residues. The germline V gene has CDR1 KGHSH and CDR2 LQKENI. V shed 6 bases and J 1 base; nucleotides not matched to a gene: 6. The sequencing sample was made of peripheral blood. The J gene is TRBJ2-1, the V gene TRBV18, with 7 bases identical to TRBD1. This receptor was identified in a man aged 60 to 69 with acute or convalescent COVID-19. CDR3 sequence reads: CASSPGTESYNEQFF. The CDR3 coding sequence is TGTGCCAGCTCTCCGGGGACAGAATCCTACAATGAGCAGTTCTTC. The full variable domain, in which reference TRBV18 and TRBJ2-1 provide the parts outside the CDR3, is NAGVMQNPRHLVRRRGQEARLRCSPMKGHSHVYWYRQLPEEGLKFMVYLQKENIIDESGMPKERFSAEFPKEGPSILRIQQVVRGDSAAYFCASSPGTESYNEQFFGPGTRLTVL.